This TCR beta chain is drawn from a study of identical twins (dated by TCRdb to the mid-2010s). For the wider study: The study deep-sequenced TCR alpha and beta repertoires from monozygotic twins, unrelated adults of various ages and cord blood to test whether fetal clonotypes persist. Replicate twin experiments were performed at different times using different library preparation protocols to rule out contamination.

Every donor was a healthy Caucasian. Using Miltenyi CD45RO+ enrichment and human naive T-cell isolation kits, memory (CD45RO+) and naive T cells were isolated from PBMC. Overall results and qualifications from the work: The excess sharing between twins in beta out-of-frame sequences was weaker because fewer shared sequences reduced the signal-to-noise ratio. Compared with coincidental sharing between unrelated individuals, an excess of low generation-probability sequences was observed among out-of-frame TCR alpha sequences shared between twins. Abundant cord blood beta clonotypes carried fewer insertions; young adult naive repertoires showed a weaker similar trend, while memory repertoires showed none. Invariant T cells such as MAIT and iNKT could partly confound zero-insertion analyses, although diverse VJ usage argued against such confounding for most clonotypes. Because the same donors could not be followed over many years, conclusions were based on cross-sectional statistical analysis. In monozygotic twins, recombination models systematically underestimated out-of-frame TCR alpha sharing, but the models matched the sharing seen between unrelated individuals.

The library relied on 5' RACE. Sequenced using an Illumina HiSeq 2000. Template switching introduced a universal primer binding site; the final cDNA contained a unique molecular identifier, enabling accurate counting of TCR cDNA molecules. First-strand cDNA for TCR alpha and beta chains was synthesized from specific primers in the conserved constant-segment region. To control for contamination, every cDNA library was double barcoded, receiving both a SMART-Mk sample barcode and Illumina barcodes. TruSeq adapter sequences along with Illumina sample barcodes were introduced in two successive PCR steps. The Illumina HiSeq platform was used with custom primers to sequence TCR alpha and beta cDNA libraries. The authors' pipeline ran thus. Raw reads were processed with MiGEC to extract unique molecular identifiers, and MiXCR was used to determine CDR3 positions. Recombination models were inferred per individual with the repgenHMM and IGoR tools using an EM algorithm. Shared clonotypes were analyzed with the tcR package in R, and sharing was normalized by the product of cloneset sizes. To study raw recombination free of thymic and clonal selection effects, out-of-frame nonproductive sequences were analyzed. TCRdb took the public reads, trimmed them with fastp at Q25, ran MiXCR for clone calling and kept in-frame beta chains. Under each unique CDR3 protein, matching rows form one entry showing the most common genes and DNA. Here the V and J calls rest on TCRdb's processing, not on the authors' analysis. Counted in this sample were about 200,000 distinct CDR3 sequences; around a tenth of them appeared once. About 5.2% of the sample lies in the top ten.

A note on this clonotype: Its cognate antigen has yet to be identified. Base-call qualities are not available, and no considerably larger clone is one nucleotide away.

From the germline V gene, CDR1 is MNHNS and CDR2 is SASEGT. Taken from cysteine to phenylalanine, the CDR3 has 16 residues. The only DNA kept is the CDR3, 48 bases in frame from the first base. V is reduced by 5 bases and J by 4 bases, leaving a spacing of 21 bases between them. The receptor was isolated from a woman younger than 30 in good health. The receptor chain draws on TRBV6-1 and TRBJ2-7, and perhaps TRBD2 as D gene, on 6 matching bases. The material sequenced was memory (CD45RO+) T cells sorted from blood. Read against the paper, the sample's cell subset or site label means: CD45RO+ enriched T cells. The CDR3 corresponds to CASSPGTGVLIYEQYF. The base sequence is TGTGCCAGCAGTCCCGGGACGGGGGTGCTCATTTACGAGCAGTACTTC.